This T cell receptor beta chain was recorded in a study of T cells after yellow fever vaccination (dated by TCRdb to the late 2010s). At the level of the whole study: The SMART-Seq v4 Ultra Low Input RNA kit was used to prepare libraries from fractions with low cell numbers. To track T-cell clones before and after primary and booster YFV17D yellow fever vaccination, bulk TCR alpha and beta repertoires were sequenced longitudinally. Two healthy male donors made up the cohort, one aged 18 to 29 years and the other aged 30 to 40 years. Blood was collected at multiple timepoints before and after primary and secondary immunization, and bulk PBMC replicates and cell subsets were isolated.

TCR cDNA was made using 5'RACE template switching, a step that added a universal primer site and unique molecular identifiers. Priming for cDNA synthesis came from both the TCR alpha and TCR beta constant segments. Library amplification used two PCR steps, and the second PCR step added sample barcodes and sequencing adapters. Sequencing of libraries was performed on Illumina HiSeq 2500 (2x100 bp) or NovaSeq (2x150 bp). The authors' pipeline ran thus. MIGEC handled demultiplexing of reads and collapsing into UMI consensus sequences, while MiXCR performed V(D)J alignment. Vaccine-responding clonotypes were defined with edgeR using replicate PBMC samples, requiring FDR below 0.01 and a log2 fold change above 5 up to day 15. Bulk clonotypes were assigned CD4 or CD8 identity according to which sequenced CD4 or CD8 repertoire held them at higher abundance. Using fastp at Q25 and MiXCR, TCRdb reprocessed the public reads and kept productive beta chains. Every entry covers one CDR3 protein and lists the most common genes and DNA from its rows. These V and J calls are TCRdb output, not the study's own analysis. This sample is represented by about 260,000 distinct CDR3 sequences; 10% to 15% of them were singletons. The leading ten clones occupy around 0.55% of the sample.

What the research found in general, with its limitations: Computational filtering was required because FACS-sorted repertoires could contain abundant contaminating clonotypes from the bulk population. Compared with the primary T-cell response, the secondary T-cell response was faster but weaker, reaching its peak on day 5 rather than on day 15. Most clones expanded after primary vaccination were re-detected after the booster (just under 97% of CD4 and roughly 87% of CD8), suggesting broad memory maintenance. The study included only two donors, which limits how far the findings can be generalized. A small share of clonotypes was detected in both CD4 and CD8 compartments, with the overlap likely arising from convergent recombination.

The treatment or condition label of this sample denotes: live attenuated yellow fever vaccine strain. PBMCs were isolated from peripheral blood using a standard Ficoll-Paque protocol. Dynabeads CD4 and CD8 positive selection kits were used to isolate CD4 and CD8 T-cell fractions. TriZol was used to extract RNA from bulk PBMCs, CD4 and CD8 fractions, and dextramer-positive and dextramer-negative fractions. CDR1 DFQATT and CDR2 SNEGSKA are derived from the germline V gene (reference sequence). The CDR3 runs 11 residues from the cysteine to the phenylalanine. The only DNA kept is the CDR3, 33 bases in frame from the first base. Deletion took 2 bases off V and 8 bases off J, with a span of 10 bases between the germline ends. About this clonotype: Its recognized antigen is unknown. Given a much more abundant clone one base away, this may be a read error.

The specimen comprised CD4+ T cells sorted from PBMCs, sampled 45 days after the yellow fever booster vaccination. The clonotype was recovered from a young man who received the YFV17D yellow fever vaccine. The V and J genes are TRBV20-1 and TRBJ2-7; the D gene is perhaps TRBD1, from 5 matching bases. The CDR3 reads CSARRQTKQYF. The sequenced DNA: TGCAGTGCTAGAAGACAGACCAAGCAGTACTTC.